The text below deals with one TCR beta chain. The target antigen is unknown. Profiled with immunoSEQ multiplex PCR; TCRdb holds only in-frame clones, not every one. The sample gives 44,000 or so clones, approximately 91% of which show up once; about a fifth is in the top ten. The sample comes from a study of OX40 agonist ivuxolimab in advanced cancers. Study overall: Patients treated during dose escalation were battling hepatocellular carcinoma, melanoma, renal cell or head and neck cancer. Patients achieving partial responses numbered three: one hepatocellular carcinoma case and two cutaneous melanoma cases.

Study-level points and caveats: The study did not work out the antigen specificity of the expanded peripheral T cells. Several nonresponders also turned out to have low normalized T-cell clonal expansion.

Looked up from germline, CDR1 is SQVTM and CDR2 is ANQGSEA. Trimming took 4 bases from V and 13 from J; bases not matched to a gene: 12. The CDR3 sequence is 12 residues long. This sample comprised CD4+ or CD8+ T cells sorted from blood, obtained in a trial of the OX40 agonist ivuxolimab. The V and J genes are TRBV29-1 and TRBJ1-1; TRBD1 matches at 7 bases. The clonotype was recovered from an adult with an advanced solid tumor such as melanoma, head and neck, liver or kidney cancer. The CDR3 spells CSVAGRQGWVFF. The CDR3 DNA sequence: TGCAGCGTTGCGGGGCGACAGGGTTGGGTTTTCTTT. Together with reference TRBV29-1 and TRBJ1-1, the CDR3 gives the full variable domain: SAVISQKPSRDICQRGTSLTIQCQVDSQVTMMFWYRQQPGQSLTLIATANQGSEATYESGFVIDKFPISRPNLTFSTLTVSNMSPEDSSIYLCSVAGRQGWVFFGQGTRLTVV.